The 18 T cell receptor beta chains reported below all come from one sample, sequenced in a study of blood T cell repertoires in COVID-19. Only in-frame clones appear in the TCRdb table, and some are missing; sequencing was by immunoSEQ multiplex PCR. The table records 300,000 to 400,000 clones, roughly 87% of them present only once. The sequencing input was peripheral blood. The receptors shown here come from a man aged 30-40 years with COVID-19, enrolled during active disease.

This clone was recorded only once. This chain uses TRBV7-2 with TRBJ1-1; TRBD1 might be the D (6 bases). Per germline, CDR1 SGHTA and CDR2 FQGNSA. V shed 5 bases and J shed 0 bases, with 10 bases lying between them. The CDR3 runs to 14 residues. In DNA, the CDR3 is TGTGCCAGCAGCACGGGACACATGAACACTGAAGCTTTCTTT. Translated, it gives CASSTGHMNTEAFF. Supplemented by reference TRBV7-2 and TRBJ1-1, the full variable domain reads GAGVSQSPSNKVTEKGKDVELRCDPISGHTALYWYRQSLGQGLEFLIYFQGNSAPDKSGLPSDRFSAERTGGSVSTLTIQRTQQEDSAVYLCASSTGHMNTEAFFGQGTRLTVV.

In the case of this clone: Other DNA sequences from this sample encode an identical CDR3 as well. CDR3 sequence reads: CASSIRGNEAFF. CDR3 DNA: TGTGCCAGTAGTATAAGGGGAAATGAAGCTTTCTTT. The chain employs TRBV19 and TRBJ1-1, with a tentative D call TRBD1 (5 bases). The germline V and J ends were trimmed by 2 bases and 7 bases, with 8 bases remaining between them. CDR3 length: 12 amino acids. Germline assignment: CDR1 LNHDA and CDR2 SQIVND (reference sequence). Full variable domain (outside the CDR3, taken from reference TRBV19 and TRBJ1-1): DGGITQSPKYLFRKEGQNVTLSCEQNLNHDAMYWYRQDPGQGLRLIYYSQIVNDFQKGDIAEGYSVSREKKESFPLTVTSAQKNPTAFYLCASSIRGNEAFFGQGTRLTVV.

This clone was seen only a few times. In nucleotides, the CDR3 is TGTGCCAGTAGTACAAGAACGACTAGCGGGAGCGACGATGAGCAGTTCTTC. It translates to CASSTRTTSGSDDEQFF. The chain carries TRBV19 and TRBJ2-1; TRBD2 matches 12 bases. Trimming took 4 bases from V and 8 from J; bases not matched to a gene: 12. Germline V CDR1 and CDR2: LNHDA, SQIVND (reference sequence). The CDR3 consists of 17 residues.

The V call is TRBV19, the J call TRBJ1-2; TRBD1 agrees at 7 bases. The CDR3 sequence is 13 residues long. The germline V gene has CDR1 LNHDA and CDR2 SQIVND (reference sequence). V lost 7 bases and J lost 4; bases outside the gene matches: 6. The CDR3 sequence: CASKLGQLYGYTF. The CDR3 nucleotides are TGTGCCAGTAAGTTGGGACAGCTCTATGGCTACACCTTC.

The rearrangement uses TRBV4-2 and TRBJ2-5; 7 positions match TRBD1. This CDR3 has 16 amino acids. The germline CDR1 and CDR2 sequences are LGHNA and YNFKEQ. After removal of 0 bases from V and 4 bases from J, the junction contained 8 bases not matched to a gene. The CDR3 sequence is CASSQEVTGARETQYF. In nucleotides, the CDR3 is TGTGCCAGCAGCCAAGAGGTCACAGGGGCGAGAGAGACCCAGTACTTC.

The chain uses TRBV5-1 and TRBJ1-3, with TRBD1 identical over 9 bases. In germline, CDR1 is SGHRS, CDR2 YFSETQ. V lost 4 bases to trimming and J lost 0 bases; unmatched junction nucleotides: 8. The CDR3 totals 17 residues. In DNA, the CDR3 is TGCGCCAGCAGCCTGGGACAGGGATCTTCCTCTGGAAACACCATATATTTT. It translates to CASSLGQGSSSGNTIYF.

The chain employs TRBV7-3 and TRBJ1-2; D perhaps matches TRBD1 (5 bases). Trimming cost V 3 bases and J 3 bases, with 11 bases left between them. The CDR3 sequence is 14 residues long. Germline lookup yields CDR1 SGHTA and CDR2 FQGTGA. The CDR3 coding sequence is TGTGCCAGCAGCTTTTCCGGGACTGACTATGGCTACACCTTC. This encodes CASSFSGTDYGYTF.

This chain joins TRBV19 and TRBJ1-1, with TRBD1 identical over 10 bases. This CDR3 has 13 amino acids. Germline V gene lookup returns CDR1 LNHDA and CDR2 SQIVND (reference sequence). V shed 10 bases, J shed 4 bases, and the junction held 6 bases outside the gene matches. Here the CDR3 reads CATTGQGGTEAFF. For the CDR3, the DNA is TGTGCCACTACCGGACAGGGGGGCACTGAAGCTTTCTTT.

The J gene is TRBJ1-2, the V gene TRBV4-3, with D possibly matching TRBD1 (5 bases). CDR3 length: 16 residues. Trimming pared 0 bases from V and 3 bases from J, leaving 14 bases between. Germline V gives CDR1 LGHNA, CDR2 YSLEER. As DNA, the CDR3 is TGCGCCAGCAGCCAAGATATATCCGGGGGAGACTATGGCTACACCTTC. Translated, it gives CASSQDISGGDYGYTF.

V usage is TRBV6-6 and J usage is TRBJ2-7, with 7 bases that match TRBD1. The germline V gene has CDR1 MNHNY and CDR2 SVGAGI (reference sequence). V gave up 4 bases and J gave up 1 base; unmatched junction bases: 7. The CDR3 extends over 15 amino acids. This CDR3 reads CASSSPGQRSYEQYF. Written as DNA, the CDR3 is TGTGCCAGCAGTTCCCCGGGACAGCGTTCCTACGAGCAGTACTTC.

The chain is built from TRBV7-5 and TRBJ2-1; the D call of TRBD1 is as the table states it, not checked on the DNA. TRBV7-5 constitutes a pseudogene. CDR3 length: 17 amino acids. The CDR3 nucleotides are TGTGCCAGAAGCTTGGGAACAGGGGGGATATCCTACAATGAGCAGTTCTTC. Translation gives CARSLGTGGISYNEQFF.

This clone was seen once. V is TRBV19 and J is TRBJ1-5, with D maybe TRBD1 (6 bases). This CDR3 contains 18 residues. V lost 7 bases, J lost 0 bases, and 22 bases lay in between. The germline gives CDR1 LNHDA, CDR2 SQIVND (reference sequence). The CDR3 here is CASTKDRPGLYSNQPQHF. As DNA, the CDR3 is TGTGCCAGTACCAAGGACAGACCAGGGCTTTATAGCAATCAGCCCCAGCATTTT. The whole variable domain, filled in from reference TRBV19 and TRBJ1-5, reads DGGITQSPKYLFRKEGQNVTLSCEQNLNHDAMYWYRQDPGQGLRLIYYSQIVNDFQKGDIAEGYSVSREKKESFPLTVTSAQKNPTAFYLCASTKDRPGLYSNQPQHFGDGTRLSIL.

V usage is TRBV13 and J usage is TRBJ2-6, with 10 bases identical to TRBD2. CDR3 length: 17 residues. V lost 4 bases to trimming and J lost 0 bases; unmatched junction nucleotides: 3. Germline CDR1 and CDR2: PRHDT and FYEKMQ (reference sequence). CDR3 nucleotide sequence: TGTGCCAGCAGCTCGGTAGCGGGGGGCTCTGGGGCCAACGTCCTGACTTTC. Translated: CASSSVAGGSGANVLTF.

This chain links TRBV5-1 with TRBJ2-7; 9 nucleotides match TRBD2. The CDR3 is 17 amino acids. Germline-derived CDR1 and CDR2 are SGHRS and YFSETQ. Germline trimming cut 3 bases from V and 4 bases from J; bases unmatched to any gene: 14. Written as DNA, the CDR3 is TGCGCCAGCAGCTCCGTTAATAGCGGGGGTAGTCTATACGAGCAGTACTTC. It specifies CASSSVNSGGSLYEQYF.

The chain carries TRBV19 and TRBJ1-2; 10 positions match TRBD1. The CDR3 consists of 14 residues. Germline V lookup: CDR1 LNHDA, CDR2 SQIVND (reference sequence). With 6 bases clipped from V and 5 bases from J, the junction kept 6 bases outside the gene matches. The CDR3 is CASRSRDRGYGYTF. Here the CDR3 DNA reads TGTGCCAGTAGATCCCGGGACAGGGGTTATGGCTACACCTTC.

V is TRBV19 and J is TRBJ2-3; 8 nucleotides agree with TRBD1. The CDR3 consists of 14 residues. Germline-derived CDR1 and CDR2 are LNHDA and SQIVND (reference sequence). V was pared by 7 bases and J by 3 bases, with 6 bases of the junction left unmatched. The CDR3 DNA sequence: TGTGCCAGTACCCGAGACAGGGGTACAGATACGCAGTATTTT. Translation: CASTRDRGTDTQYF.

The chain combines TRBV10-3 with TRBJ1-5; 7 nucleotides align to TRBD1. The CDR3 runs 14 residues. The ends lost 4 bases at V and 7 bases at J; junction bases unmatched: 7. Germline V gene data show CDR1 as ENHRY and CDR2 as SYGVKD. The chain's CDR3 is CAISGQGIRQPQHF. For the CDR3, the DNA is TGTGCCATCAGTGGACAGGGAATTCGACAGCCCCAGCATTTT.

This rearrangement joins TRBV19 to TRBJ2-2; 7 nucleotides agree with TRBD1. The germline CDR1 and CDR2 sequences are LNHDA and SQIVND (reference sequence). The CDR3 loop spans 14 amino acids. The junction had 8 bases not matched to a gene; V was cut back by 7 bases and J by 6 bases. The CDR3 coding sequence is TGTGCCAGTAAGGACAGGCCTCGGGCCGGGGAGCTGTTTTTT. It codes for CASKDRPRAGELFF.